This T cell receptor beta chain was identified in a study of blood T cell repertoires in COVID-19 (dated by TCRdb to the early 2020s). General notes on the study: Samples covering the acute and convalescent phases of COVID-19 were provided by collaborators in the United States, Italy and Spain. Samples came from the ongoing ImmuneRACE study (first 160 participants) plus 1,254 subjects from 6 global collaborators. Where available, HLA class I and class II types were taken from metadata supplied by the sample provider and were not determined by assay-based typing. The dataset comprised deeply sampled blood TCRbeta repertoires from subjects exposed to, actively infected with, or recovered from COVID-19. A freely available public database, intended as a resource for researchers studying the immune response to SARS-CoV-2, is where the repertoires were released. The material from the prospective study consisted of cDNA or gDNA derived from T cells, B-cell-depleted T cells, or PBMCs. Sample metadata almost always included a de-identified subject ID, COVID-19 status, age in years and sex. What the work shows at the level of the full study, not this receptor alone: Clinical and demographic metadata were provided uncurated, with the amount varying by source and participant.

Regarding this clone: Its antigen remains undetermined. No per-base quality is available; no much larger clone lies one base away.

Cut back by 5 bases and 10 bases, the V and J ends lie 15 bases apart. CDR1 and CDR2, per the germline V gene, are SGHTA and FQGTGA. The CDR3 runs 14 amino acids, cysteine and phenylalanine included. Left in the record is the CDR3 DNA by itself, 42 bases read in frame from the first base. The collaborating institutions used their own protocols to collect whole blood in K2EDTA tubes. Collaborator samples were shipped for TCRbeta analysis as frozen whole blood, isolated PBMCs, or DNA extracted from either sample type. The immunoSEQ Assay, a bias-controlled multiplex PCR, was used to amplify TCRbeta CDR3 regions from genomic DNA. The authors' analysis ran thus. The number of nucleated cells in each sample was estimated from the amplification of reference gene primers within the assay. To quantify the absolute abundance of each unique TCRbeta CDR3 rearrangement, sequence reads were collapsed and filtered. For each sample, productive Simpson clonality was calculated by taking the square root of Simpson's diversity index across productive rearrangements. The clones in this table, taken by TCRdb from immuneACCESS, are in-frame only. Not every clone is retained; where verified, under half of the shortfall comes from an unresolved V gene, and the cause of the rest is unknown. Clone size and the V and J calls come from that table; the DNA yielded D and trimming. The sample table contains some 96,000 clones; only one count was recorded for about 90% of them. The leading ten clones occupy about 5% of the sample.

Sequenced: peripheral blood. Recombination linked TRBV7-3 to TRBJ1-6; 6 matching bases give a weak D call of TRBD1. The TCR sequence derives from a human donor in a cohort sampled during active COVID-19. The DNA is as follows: TGTGCCAGCAGCCGGGTGGCAGGGGCATCACCCCTCCACTTT. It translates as CASSRVAGASPLHF.